This entry features one TCR beta chain sequence. The antigen it binds to is not known. The sample holds no much larger clone one base away, and base qualities are not on file. This record comes from a study of cytomegalovirus exposure and HLA in healthy donors (dated by TCRdb to about 2017). Study-wide context: In an earlier analysis of approximately 500 of the donors, 276 Gb of sequence data and 117 million unique TCR beta sequences from roughly 200 million T cells were reported. About 280 gigabases of sequencing data and around 80 million unique TCR sequences made up an early release that covered several hundred HLA-typed donors. Among the roughly 400 genotyped donors, around 79% belonged to the genetic ancestry cluster associated with self-reported Caucasian donors. The study was designed to test whether signatures of past pathogen exposure could be identified by cataloging public T cell receptors. The study profiled the T cell repertoires of more than 500 subjects by immunosequencing and related them to cytomegalovirus serostatus. In addition to the first cohort of several hundred subjects, a separate validation cohort of approximately 130 different subjects was used. To predict cytomegalovirus infection status, the study brought together high-throughput TCR immunosequencing, statistical association of individual TCRs with disease status, and machine learning. A later analysis re-analyzed previously published TCR beta repertoires from several hundred donors and added high-resolution HLA genotyping to study TCR occurrence patterns. In the later analysis, no new phenotypic data were used to find candidate immune exposures; instead, reliance was placed on TCR beta sequences and their occurrence across donors. An earlier analysis of approximately 580 of the donors used high-throughput TCR beta sequencing to judge whether each TCR beta V gene segment behaved as functional or pseudogenic. Donor age, sex, ethnicity and CMV serostatus were compiled together with the repertoire data. Genome-wide SNP genotypes for about 55% of the 666 donors were used in a later genetic analysis, which treated that subset as a discovery cohort. All discovery cohort repertoires had been generated using a single sequencing platform. HLA typing included class I and class II loci at four-digit resolution. The number of typed donors differed by locus: 629-630 for A, B, C, DRB1 and DQB1; roughly 510 for DQA1; approximately 610 for DPA1; and roughly 450 for DPB1. A few DR-DQ haplotypes were treated as single units for association and clustering because of strong linkage in the cohort. Among over 350 genotyped donors of the cohort, an average of approximately 240,000 unique TCR beta nucleotide sequences were sequenced per donor, roughly 20% of them non-productive.

The library came from the immunoSEQ multiplex PCR assay. The multiplex PCR relied on a mix of 60 forward primers for TCR Vbeta segments and 13 reverse primers for TCR Jbeta segments. The CDR3 region of rearranged TCR beta genes was amplified from genomic DNA with a multiplex PCR assay. On the Illumina HiSeq System, the amplified TCR beta libraries were sequenced as 87-base-pair reads. The paper's data handling went like this. Across the roughly 640 repertoires, a later analysis counted approximately 75 million unique TCR beta chains, roughly 11 million of which were shared by at least two donors. To remove PCR and sequencing errors, raw reads were error-corrected and collapsed into unique sequences using a nearest-neighbor algorithm that merged closely related sequences. To assign V, D and J gene segments, CDR3 sequences were aligned to IMGT reference sequences. For a sequence to be retained, a match of at least six nucleotides to both a V gene segment and a J gene segment was required. A rearrangement was called productive if the CDR3 had no stop codons and remained in frame with V and J, and every other rearrangement was called non-productive. Following IMGT convention, CDR3 was defined as the stretch from the second conserved V-encoded cysteine up to the conserved J-encoded phenylalanine. The earlier analysis of some 540 of the donors excluded any sequence lacking an unambiguous match to a single V gene segment. In an earlier analysis of 587 of the donors, a V segment was called functional when productive rearrangements were above 56.7%, and segregating when the standard deviation between donors exceeded 5%. A statistical classification framework was built for diagnosing cytomegalovirus status from the catalog of TCR beta chain sequences. A later analysis assigned V and J genes by comparing TCR nucleotide sequences with IMGT/GENE-DB human TR gene sequences. The TCRdist pipeline was used in a later analysis to assign CDR3 sequences and most-parsimonious VDJ recombination scenarios. In a later analysis, each TCR beta chain was defined by its CDR3 amino acid sequence together with its V-gene family, and reads lacking a unique V-gene family were excluded. In a later analysis, several hundred highly shared, low-generation-probability nucleotide sequences were removed to address suspected cross-contamination and a sequencing artifact. For each public chain, a later analysis derived a clonal expansion index from normalized ranks of inferred template counts within each repertoire. Generation probabilities in a later analysis came from a VDJ recombination model fitted to out-of-frame rearrangements, and those results were checked against IGoR. In a later analysis, hypergeometric tests were used to score TCR-TCR, TCR-HLA and TCR-CMV co-occurrence, with a repertoire-size bias correction applied to TCR pairs. A later analysis estimated false discovery rates by permuting HLA or CMV assignments 20 times. A later analysis grouped co-occurring TCRs with DBSCAN, adding TCRdist sequence similarity when clustering within HLA-allele-positive subsets. Repertoires with fewer than 30,000 or more than 120,000 public chains, plus five repertoires with anomalous nucleotide sharing, were excluded from co-occurrence clustering. The table comes from immuneACCESS by way of TCRdb, which keeps in-frame sequences with V and J called. Part of the clones is missing from these tables; in studies checked, under half for an unresolved V gene and the rest for unknown reasons. The V and J calls and the clone size are those of that table, but D and trimming were determined from the DNA. The sample table holds some 150,000 clones, of which 68% were seen once. Jointly, the top ten make up roughly 4% of the sample.

Results and caveats for the whole study, not just this receptor: A cluster of highly shared sequence variants was judged likely to represent a technical artifact of the sequencing pipeline. In a later analysis, TCR association rates were found to vary across HLA loci, with the most associated TCRs seen for DRB1 alleles and the fewest for HLA-C alleles. This cohort had only TCR beta chains sequenced, and the lack of alpha or paired-chain data limited which features could be detected. HLA typing was unavailable for some donors at each locus, so association tests used only the typed subset. The authors suggested that the approach could potentially be generalized to other disease states and immunological phenotypes. The classifier was reported to diagnose cytomegalovirus status with high specificity and sensitivity in both the original and validation cohorts. Correlated functional status among segregating V segments might be attributable to linkage disequilibrium, but an unknown experimental factor could not be ruled out. Several of the top co-occurrence clusters appeared to be linked to parvovirus B19, influenza, CMV and Epstein-Barr virus, according to a later analysis. A later analysis found that HLA-associated TCR beta chains were more clonally expanded and had lower generation probabilities than equally common non-associated chains. A later analysis associated 16,951 TCR beta sequences with specific HLA alleles at a false discovery rate of 0.05. A further reported finding was that TCR beta sequences accurately predicted the HLA-A and HLA-B alleles for most subjects in the first cohort. Immune exposure information for the cohort was limited to CMV serostatus. Most TCR sequences were observed very rarely across donors, whereas some public TCRs were present in many individuals. Most CMV-associated TCR beta chains appeared to be HLA-restricted in a later analysis, and the HLA associations seemed to be driven largely by CMV exposure. Roughly uniform sequencing depth across donors was assumed in presence/absence analyses, although this assumption may not hold. An association between a missense DCLRE1C variant and V-gene and J-gene trimming of TCR beta chains was found in a later genetic analysis and replicated in an independent cohort. In the study, some 160 TCR beta chains were listed as associated with cytomegalovirus. Three of the identified cytomegalovirus-associated TCR beta chains were confirmed in vitro to be specific for cytomegalovirus antigens. When HLA alleles, especially DR and DQ, strongly co-occurred, TCR associations were difficult to assign to individual alleles. In a later genetic analysis, fewer N-insertions in productive TCRs were reported among donors in an Asian-associated ancestry cluster than the roughly 640-donor mean. An earlier analysis of approximately 600 of the donors showed that most TCR beta V segments appeared in productive rearrangements either about 87% or about 30% of the time, which broadly matched IMGT annotations. The earlier analysis of around 600 of the donors excluded about 16 rarely observed V segments, including chromosome 9 orphons, because counts were too low.

The cohort comprised around 690 healthy bone marrow donors. At the time of sampling, all cohort members were nominally healthy, though unrecorded immune exposures were likely present. The donor was CMV seronegative and was included in the group of 352 seronegative cohort members. Each donor provided a peripheral blood sample, and peripheral blood mononuclear cells were used for TCR beta sequencing. The Qiagen DNeasy Blood Extraction Kit was used to extract genomic DNA from the blood cell samples. This sequence originates from a man in his 60s in good health and CMV-seronegative. The sequencing sample was made of PBMCs.

The CDR3 in this case is CAISAGTGTGYTF. The base sequence is TGTGCCATCAGTGCCGGGACAGGGACCGGCTACACCTTC. Here the chain combines TRBV10-3 and TRBJ1-2, with 9 central nucleotides matching TRBD1. The junction shows trimming of 4 bases on V and 8 bases on J, and the gene matches do not reach 5 bases of it. The CDR3, cysteine through phenylalanine, is 13 amino acids long. Only the CDR3 part of the read is kept: 39 bases, read in frame from the first base. Via the germline V gene, CDR1 is ENHRY and CDR2 SYGVKD.